This T cell receptor (beta chain) derives from a study of blood T cell repertoires in COVID-19. Across the whole study: Nucleic acid was either cDNA or gDNA, and it came from T cells, B-cell-depleted T cells, or PBMCs.

Recruitment covered about 25 US areas and drew participants whose ages spanned 18 to 89 years. Before being deemed recovered, Cohort 3 donors had two negative PCRs, clearance, or symptom resolution. TCRdb's copy holds only in-frame clones and misses some; the assay was immunoSEQ multiplex PCR. This repertoire shows roughly 160,000 clones, roughly 84% found once; its top ten account for roughly 7%. Sequenced: PBMCs or T cells enriched from blood (not recorded which). This receptor was obtained from a woman in her forties or fifties who had recovered from COVID-19.

CDR3 DNA sequence: TGTGCCAGTAGCGACAGGGGGTCGACCGGTTCCTACGAGCAGTACTTC. Translation gives CASSDRGSTGSYEQYF. This chain joins TRBV19 and TRBJ2-7, with 9 bases matching TRBD1. V dropped 6 bases and J dropped 1; count of bases not matched to a gene: 10. Germline V gene sequence: CDR1 LNHDA, CDR2 SQIVND (reference sequence). The length of the CDR3 is 16 residues. Full variable domain (missing parts from reference TRBV19 and TRBJ2-7): DGGITQSPKYLFRKEGQNVTLSCEQNLNHDAMYWYRQDPGQGLRLIYYSQIVNDFQKGDIAEGYSVSREKKESFPLTVTSAQKNPTAFYLCASSDRGSTGSYEQYFGPGTRLTVT.